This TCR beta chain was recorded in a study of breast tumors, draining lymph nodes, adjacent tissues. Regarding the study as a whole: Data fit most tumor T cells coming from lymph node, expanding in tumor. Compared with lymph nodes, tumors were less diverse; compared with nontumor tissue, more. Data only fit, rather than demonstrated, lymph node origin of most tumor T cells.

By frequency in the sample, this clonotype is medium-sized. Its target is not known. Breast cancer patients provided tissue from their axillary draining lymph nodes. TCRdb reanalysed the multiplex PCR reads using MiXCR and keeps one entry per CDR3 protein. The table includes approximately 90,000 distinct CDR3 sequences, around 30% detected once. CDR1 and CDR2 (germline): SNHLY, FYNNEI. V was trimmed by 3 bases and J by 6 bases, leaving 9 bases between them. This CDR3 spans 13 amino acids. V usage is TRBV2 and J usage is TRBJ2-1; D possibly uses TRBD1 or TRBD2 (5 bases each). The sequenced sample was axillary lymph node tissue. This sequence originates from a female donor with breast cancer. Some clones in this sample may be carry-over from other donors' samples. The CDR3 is CASSERGGNEQFF. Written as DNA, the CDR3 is TGTGCCAGCAGTGAGCGTGGGGGCAATGAGCAGTTCTTC.